The 27 T cell receptor beta chains below were found in one sample sequenced in a study of blood T cells in healthy people across ages. A second roughly 6 to 11 cycle PCR used barcoded and J-beta primers. TCRdb fed the 5' RACE reads into MiXCR, producing one record per CDR3 protein. Here the sample spans 1.5 million to 2 million distinct CDR3 sequences, 25% to 30% being singletons. The material sequenced was blood. The receptors come from a woman in her twenties or thirties in good health.

The chain combines TRBV7-8 with TRBJ2-3, with TRBD1 matching over 8 bases. The CDR3 loop spans 16 amino acids. Trimming took 3 bases from V and 10 from J; bases not matched to a gene: 15. The germline V gene has CDR1 SGHVS and CDR2 FQNEAQ. The CDR3 DNA sequence: TGTGCCAGCAGCTTCCGAGTTTGGGACAGGCCAGGTGCGCAGTATTTT. Translation: CASSFRVWDRPGAQYF.

In this sample, this clonotype turned up many times. V is TRBV29-1 and J is TRBJ2-1; no clear D gene. Germline assignment: CDR1 SQVTM and CDR2 ANQGSEA. The CDR3 contains 12 residues. V lost 6 bases and J 3 bases, leaving 9 bases between the germline ends. The CDR3 DNA reads as TGCAGCGTCCGCGTTGGCTACAATGAGCAGTTCTTC. Its translation is CSVRVGYNEQFF.

In this sample, this clonotype turned up a few times. The chain joins TRBV4-3 to TRBJ2-1, with 11 bases aligning to TRBD2. Trimming took 1 base from V and 5 from J; bases not matched to a gene: 19. This CDR3 contains 21 residues. Germline lookup yields CDR1 LGHNA and CDR2 YSLEER. The chain's CDR3 is CASSQGSGLAGGVGGNNEQFF. DNA for the CDR3: TGCGCCAGCAGCCAAGGCTCGGGTCTAGCGGGAGGAGTAGGAGGCAACAATGAGCAGTTCTTC.

This clonotype came up many times. As DNA, the CDR3 is TGCAGTGCTACCAGACTAGCGGGAGATCCCGAGCAGTACTTC. Amino acids: CSATRLAGDPEQYF. The V call is TRBV20-1, the J call TRBJ2-7; TRBD2 matches at 12 bases. The CDR3 is made up of 14 amino acids. From germline, CDR1 is DFQATT and CDR2 SNEGSKA (reference sequence). Unmatched junction bases numbered 7, after V lost 4 bases and J lost 6 bases.

CDR3 residues: CASSPPVARGEKLFF. In nucleotides, the CDR3 is TGTGCCAGCTCACCACCCGTGGCCAGGGGGGAAAAACTGTTTTTT. The V and J genes are TRBV18 and TRBJ1-4, with 7 bases aligning to TRBD1. The length of the CDR3 is 15 residues. The germline gives CDR1 KGHSH, CDR2 LQKENI. Trimming removed 0 bases from V and 8 bases from J; junction bases left unmatched: 6.

This rearrangement joins TRBV2 to TRBJ2-3; the D call may be TRBD1 or TRBD2 (5 bases each). Per the germline V gene, CDR1 is SNHLY and CDR2 is FYNNEI. The ends were cut back, 10 bases at V and 1 base at J, with 15 bases in the middle. This CDR3 contains 14 residues. The CDR3 nucleotides read TGTGCCATCGAACTCCGGGACCGCACAGATACGCAGTATTTT. Its translation is CAIELRDRTDTQYF.

The chain is built from TRBV27 and TRBJ1-2; D is possibly TRBD1 (6 bases). Germline CDR1 and CDR2: MNHEY and SMNVEV (reference sequence). V lost 5 bases, J lost 4 bases, and 14 bases lay in between. The CDR3 consists of 14 residues. CDR3 sequence (DNA): TGTGCCAGCAGTCCGACAGGAGTGGGCTATGGCTACACCTTC. This encodes CASSPTGVGYGYTF.

The chain carries TRBV28 and TRBJ1-2; 7 nucleotides align to TRBD1. The germline CDR1 and CDR2 sequences are MDHEN and SYDVKM. With V trimmed by 6 bases and J by 2 bases, 9 bases remained unmatched. This CDR3 region has 15 residues. CDR3 nucleotides: TGTGCCAGCAGCTCCGATACAGGGGAGAACTATGGCTACACCTTC. As protein: CASSSDTGENYGYTF.

This clonotype was detected only a few times. The chain uses TRBV20-1 and TRBJ2-1; tentatively, D is TRBD1 (5 bases). This CDR3 region has 17 residues. Germline CDR1 is DFQATT and CDR2 is SNEGSKA (reference sequence). V dropped 5 bases and J dropped 0 bases, with 20 bases sitting between them. The CDR3 nucleotides read TGCAGTGCTCCCATCCAGGGCGGCGCGAGCTCCTACAATGAGCAGTTCTTC. It codes for CSAPIQGGASSYNEQFF.

J is TRBJ2-3 and V is TRBV11-2; D is ambiguous. This CDR3 is 13 amino acids long. Trimming shortened V by 5 bases and J by 6 bases, and 12 bases separated the two germline ends. CDR1 and CDR2 from the germline V gene are SGHAT and FQNNGV. The CDR3 protein is CASSPLVSDTQYF. The CDR3 coding sequence is TGTGCCAGCAGCCCCCTCGTTTCGGATACGCAGTATTTT.

For this clonotype: A junction boundary mismatches the germline segment, possibly from a read error. The rearrangement links TRBV20-1 to TRBJ2-5, with TRBD2 as a possible D gene (5 bases). CDR3 size: 12 residues. Germline assignment: CDR1 DFQATT and CDR2 SNEGSKA (reference sequence). The CDR3 nucleotides are TGCAGGGCTACCACTAGATGGGAGACCCAGTACTTC. Translated, it gives CRATTRWETQYF.

The rearrangement links TRBV4-3 to TRBJ2-2, with 11 positions matching TRBD1. Germline CDR1 LGHNA, CDR2 YSLEER. The length of the CDR3 is 15 residues. V was pared by 0 bases and J by 7 bases, with 1 base of the junction left unmatched. CDR3 protein: CASSQEGTGGGELFF. The CDR3 DNA follows: TGCGCCAGCAGCCAAGAGGGGACAGGGGGCGGGGAGCTGTTTTTT.

The chain combines TRBV18 with TRBJ2-3, with D maybe TRBD1 (6 bases). Trimming stripped 3 bases from V and 10 bases from J, with 11 bases between. Germline CDR1 reads KGHSH; CDR2 reads LQKENI. CDR3 length: 12 amino acids. The CDR3, as DNA: TGTGCCAGCTCACCCCGGACAGAAGCGCAGTATTTT. Translating it yields CASSPRTEAQYF.

V usage is TRBV2 and J usage is TRBJ1-5; D remains unclear. The CDR3 covers 14 residues. V dropped 7 bases and J dropped 0 bases, with 10 bases sitting between them. Germline-derived CDR1 and CDR2 are SNHLY and FYNNEI. In DNA, the CDR3 is TGTGCCAGCAACCGCATTTATAGCAATCAGCCCCAGCATTTT. This sequence encodes CASNRIYSNQPQHF.

The chain links TRBV6-2 or TRBV6-3 to TRBJ2-7, with TRBD2 matching over 13 bases. CDR1 is MNHEY, CDR2 SVGEGT, per germline. V lost 8 bases and J lost 12; bases outside the gene matches: 10. This CDR3 spans 13 amino acids. DNA of the CDR3: TGTGCCAGCCGCCGGACTAGCGGGGGCCCCAGGTACTTC. It translates to CASRRTSGGPRYF.

The chain employs TRBV7-2 and TRBJ2-3; D is ambiguous. The CDR3 runs to 12 residues. Germline V gene data show CDR1 as SGHTA and CDR2 as FQGNSA. The V gene lost 1 base and the J gene lost 6 bases, with 5 bases spanning the gap. The CDR3 nucleotides read TGTGCCAGCAGCTTAGTTTTCGATACGCAGTATTTT. As protein: CASSLVFDTQYF.

This clonotype came up many times. The chain uses TRBV6-5 and TRBJ2-3; D is unresolved. The germline CDR1 and CDR2 sequences are MNHEY and SVGAGI. Trimming pared 6 bases from V and 0 bases from J, leaving 10 bases between. The CDR3 is 14 amino acids. The CDR3 reads CASRRSPSTDTQYF. The CDR3 bases are TGTGCCAGCAGGAGATCTCCTAGCACAGATACGCAGTATTTT.

This clonotype has a count of ten or more. The genes are TRBV7-2 and TRBJ2-1; D unresolved. Germline V gives CDR1 SGHTA, CDR2 FQGNSA. This CDR3 region has 14 residues. Trimming shortened V by 1 base and J by 6 bases, and 10 bases separated the two germline ends. CDR3 DNA: TGTGCCAGCAGCTTAGTCCGGGCAACCAATGAGCAGTTCTTC. This encodes CASSLVRATNEQFF.

This chain joins TRBV4-2 and TRBJ2-7; 7 bases agree with TRBD1. The CDR3 totals 14 residues. The germline V gene encodes CDR1 LGHNA and CDR2 YNFKEQ. Trimming at V came to 2 bases and at J to 1 base, leaving 2 bases not matched to a gene. CDR3 in DNA: TGTGCCAGCAGCCAAACAGGGGATTCCTACGAGCAGTACTTC. It encodes CASSQTGDSYEQYF.

The gene calls are TRBV6-2 or TRBV6-3 and TRBJ2-6; D is unclear. The CDR3 runs 16 residues. Trimming took off 10 bases at V and 0 bases at J, with 16 bases between the two ends. Per germline, CDR1 MNHEY and CDR2 SVGEGT. The CDR3 region has the DNA TGTGCCACCACAAGAAGAGTGAGCTCTGGGGCCAACGTCCTGACTTTC. As protein: CATTRRVSSGANVLTF.

This clonotype was seen only a few times. In nucleotides, the CDR3 is TGTGCCAGCAGCCAAGGGTCACAGCGGACTTCACCCCTCCACTTT. Translated, it gives CASSQGSQRTSPLHF. The rearrangement uses TRBV3-1 and TRBJ1-6; the D is unclear. Trimming pared 1 base from V and 9 bases from J, leaving 13 bases between. CDR3 size: 15 residues. Germline V gene lookup returns CDR1 LGHDT and CDR2 YNNKEL (reference sequence).

The table lists this clonotype with a few counts. CDR3 sequence (DNA): TGTGCCAGCAGGCGGACAGGGATCGGCGATTTTAACGATACAGATACGCAGTATTTT. It yields the protein CASRRTGIGDFNDTDTQYF. The chain couples TRBV28 to TRBJ2-3; 8 nucleotides match TRBD1. V dropped 6 bases and J dropped 3; count of bases not matched to a gene: 20. The CDR3 loop spans 19 amino acids. The germline V gene has CDR1 MDHEN and CDR2 SYDVKM.

The count of this clonotype is one. This CDR3 reads CASSPTGRTNTEAFF. CDR3 in DNA: TGTGCCAGCAGCCCGACAGGGCGGACGAACACTGAAGCTTTCTTT. The chain employs TRBV7-9 and TRBJ1-1; 7 nucleotides align to TRBD1. The ends lost 5 bases at V and 1 base at J; junction bases unmatched: 7. CDR1 is SEHNR and CDR2 is FQNEAQ in the germline V gene (reference sequence). This CDR3 comprises 15 residues.

This clonotype has just a few counts. The chain combines TRBV11-2 with TRBJ1-4; tentatively, D is TRBD1 (5 bases). The CDR3 is 14 residues long. Germline lookup yields CDR1 SGHAT and CDR2 FQNNGV. Trimming shortened V by 5 bases and J by 8 bases, and 15 bases separated the two germline ends. The CDR3 DNA reads as TGTGCCAGCAGCGTACCCGGGACCGGGGAAAAACTGTTTTTT. The encoded protein is CASSVPGTGEKLFF.

The chain has TRBV12-3 or TRBV12-4 and TRBJ2-1, with 13 bases fitting TRBD2. J was trimmed by 9 bases and V by 4 bases; bases with no gene match: 3. The CDR3 totals 14 residues. The CDR3 loop reads CASSWTSGSGEQFF. CDR3 sequence (DNA): TGTGCCAGCAGTTGGACTAGCGGGAGCGGTGAGCAGTTCTTC.

The chain joins TRBV6-6 to TRBJ2-1, with D possibly matching TRBD2 (7 bases). Trimming shortened V by 6 bases and J by 4 bases, and 22 bases separated the two germline ends. Germline V lookup: CDR1 MNHNY, CDR2 SVGAGI (reference sequence). The CDR3 loop spans 17 amino acids. DNA of the CDR3: TGTGCCAGCAGCGACCCCGGGCGGGGGCCGAAATACAATGAGCAGTTCTTC. It is translated as CASSDPGRGPKYNEQFF.

As DNA, the CDR3 is TGTGCCTGGACGCCAGGGGGGCATGGCTACACCTTC. This gives the protein CAWTPGGHGYTF. The chain couples TRBV30 to TRBJ1-2; 7 nucleotides agree with TRBD1. The CDR3 contains 12 residues. The germline V gene has CDR1 GTSNPN and CDR2 SVGIG (reference sequence). With V trimmed by 4 bases and J by 6 bases, 5 bases remained unmatched.